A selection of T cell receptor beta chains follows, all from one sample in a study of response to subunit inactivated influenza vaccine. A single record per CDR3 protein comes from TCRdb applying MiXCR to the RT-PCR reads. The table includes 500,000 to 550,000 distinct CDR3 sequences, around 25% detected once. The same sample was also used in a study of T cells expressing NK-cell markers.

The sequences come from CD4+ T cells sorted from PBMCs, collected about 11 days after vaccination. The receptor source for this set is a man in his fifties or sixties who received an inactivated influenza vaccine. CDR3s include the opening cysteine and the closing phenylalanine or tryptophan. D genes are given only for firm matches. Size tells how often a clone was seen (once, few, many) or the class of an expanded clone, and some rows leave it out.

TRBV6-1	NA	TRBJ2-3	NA	TGTGCCAGCAGTCCGGGACCTACTAGCACAGATACGCAGTATTTT	CASSPGPTSTDTQYF
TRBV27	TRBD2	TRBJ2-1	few	TGTGCCAGCAGTTTCCTGGGAGCGGGGGGTTCCTACAATGAGCAGTTCTTC	CASSFLGAGGSYNEQFF
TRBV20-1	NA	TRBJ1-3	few	TGCAGTGCTAGTTCCGGGGGCCGAAACACCATATATTTT	CSASSGGRNTIYF
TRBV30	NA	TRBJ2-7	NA	TGTGCCTGGAGTAAAAGCCTCTACGAGCAGTACTTC	CAWSKSLYEQYF
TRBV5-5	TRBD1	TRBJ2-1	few	TGTGCCAGCAGCTTGGAACAGGGGGCTCGTACGGGGTTCTTC	CASSLEQGARTGFF
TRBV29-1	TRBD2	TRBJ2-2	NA	TGCAGCGTAGTAACTAGCGGGGCGAACACCGGGGAGCTGTTTTTT	CSVVTSGANTGELFF
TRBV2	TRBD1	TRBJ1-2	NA	TGTGCCAGCAGTACGGGGACAGCTGGCTACACCTTC	CASSTGTAGYTF
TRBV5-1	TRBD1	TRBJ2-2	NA	TGCGCCAGCAGCTTGGAACAGGGGGTAGTCGCCGGGGAGCTGTTTTTT	CASSLEQGVVAGELFF
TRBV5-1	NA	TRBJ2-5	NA	TGCGCCAGCAGCCCCGGGACGCTGGACCAAGAGACCCAGTACTTC	CASSPGTLDQETQYF
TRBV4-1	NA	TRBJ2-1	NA	TGCGCCAGCAGCCGGCCCGGGCAGAGCTCCTACAATGAGCAGTTCTTC	CASSRPGQSSYNEQFF
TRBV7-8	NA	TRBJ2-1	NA	TGTGCCAGCAGCTTACTAGTCTCCTACAATGAGCAGTTCTTC	CASSLLVSYNEQFF
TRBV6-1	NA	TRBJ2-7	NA	TGTGCCAGCAAGACGGACTCCTACGAGCAGTACTTC	CASKTDSYEQYF
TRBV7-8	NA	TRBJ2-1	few	TGTGCCAGCAGCTTAAGTTCGTCGGGAGTCACAAATGAGCAGTTCTTC	CASSLSSSGVTNEQFF
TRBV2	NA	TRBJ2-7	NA	TGTGCCAGCAGTTACATAACAGGGAGTAGCGAGCAGTACTTC	CASSYITGSSEQYF
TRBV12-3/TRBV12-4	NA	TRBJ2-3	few	TGTGCCAGCACGGATGGGGGCATCACAGATACGCAGTATTTT	CASTDGGITDTQYF
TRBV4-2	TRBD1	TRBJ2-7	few	TGTGCCAGCAGCCAAGATCTTTACACAGGGGGCTCCTACGAGCAGTACTTC	CASSQDLYTGGSYEQYF
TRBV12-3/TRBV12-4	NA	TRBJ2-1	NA	TGTGCCAGCAGAACACTAGCCAGCTCCTACAATGAGCAGTTCTTC	CASRTLASSYNEQFF
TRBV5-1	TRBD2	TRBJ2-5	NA	TGCGCCAGCAGCTCGACTAGCGGGGGGGCTCGAGGTATTGGGACCCAGTACTTC	CASSSTSGGARGIGTQYF
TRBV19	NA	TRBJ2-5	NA	TGTGCCAGTAGTATACGCCGTTGGGAGACCCAGTACTTC	CASSIRRWETQYF
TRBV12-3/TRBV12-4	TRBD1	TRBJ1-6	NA	TGTGCCAGCAGTTTACAAGACAGGGCGGGTTCACCCCTCCACTTT	CASSLQDRAGSPLHF
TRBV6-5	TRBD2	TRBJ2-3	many	TGTGCCAGCAGTTCCGATCGAGCGGGGGGGCCATCAGATACGCAGTATTTT	CASSSDRAGGPSDTQYF
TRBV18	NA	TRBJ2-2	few	TGTGCCAGCTCACCCGGAGGAGAGGCCACCGGGGAGCTGTTTTTT	CASSPGGEATGELFF
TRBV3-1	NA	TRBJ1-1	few	TGTGCCAGCAGCCAAGAAAACAAGAACACTGAAGCTTTCTTT	CASSQENKNTEAFF
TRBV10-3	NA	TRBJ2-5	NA	TGTGCCATCAGTGAGACCTTGGAACGGGGGCGTCTACAAGAGACCCAGTACTTC	CAISETLERGRLQETQYF
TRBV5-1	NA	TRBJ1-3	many	TGCGCCAGCAGCCGCGCCGACAGAAACTCTGGAAACACCATATATTTT	CASSRADRNSGNTIYF
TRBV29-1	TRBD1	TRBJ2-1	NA	TGCAGCGTTGGTTGGGACAGGGCAAATGAGCAGTTCTTC	CSVGWDRANEQFF
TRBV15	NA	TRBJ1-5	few	TGTGCCACCAGCAGAGATTCGGGTTTGAACAATCAGCCCCAGCATTTT	CATSRDSGLNNQPQHF
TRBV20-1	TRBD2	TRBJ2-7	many	TGCAGAACCAGCGGGAGGGCCTCCGACGAGCAGTACTTC	CRTSGRASDEQYF
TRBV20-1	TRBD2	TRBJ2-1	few	TGCAGTGCTAGAGATCGGAGGCTAGCGGACAATGAGCAGTTCTTC	CSARDRRLADNEQFF
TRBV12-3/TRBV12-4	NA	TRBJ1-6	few	TGTGCCAGCAGTTTAGAGGGTGCGGAATCACCCCTCCACTTT	CASSLEGAESPLHF
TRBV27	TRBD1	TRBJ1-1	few	TGTGCCAGCAGTTTAGGACAGGTGACCACTGAAGCTTTCTTT	CASSLGQVTTEAFF
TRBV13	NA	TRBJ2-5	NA	TGTGCCAGCTCCCCTCTCGCAGGGGGGGCAGAGACCCAGTACTTC	CASSPLAGGAETQYF
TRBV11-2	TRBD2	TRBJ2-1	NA	TGTGCCAGCAGCTTAGTAGGCGGGGGGCTTTACAATGAGCAGTTCTTC	CASSLVGGGLYNEQFF
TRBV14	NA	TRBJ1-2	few	TGTGCCAGCAGCCAAACGAGTAGGCGCTCCTTCTTCTACTATGGCTACACCTTC	CASSQTSRRSFFYYGYTF
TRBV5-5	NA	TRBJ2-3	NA	TGTGCCAGCAGCTTACGAACAGGCACAGATACGCAGTATTTT	CASSLRTGTDTQYF
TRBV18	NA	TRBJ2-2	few	TGTGCCAGCTCACTGGGGATGGCCAGGGGACGTTTGACCGGGGAGCTGTTTTTT	CASSLGMARGRLTGELFF
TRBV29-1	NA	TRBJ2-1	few	TGCAGCGTGCGGGACCGGGGGAACAATGAGCAGTTCTTC	CSVRDRGNNEQFF